This passage covers 32 T cell receptor beta chains from one sample sequenced in a study of human T cells and chemical hapten exposure. The time point was: patch test 3, about 24 weeks after DPC sensitization. Treatment in this sample: therapeutic diphenylcyclopropenone sensitization with weekly scalp DPC. Sequencing started from total RNA isolated from unfractionated whole blood. TCRdb called the RACE reads again in MiXCR, with one record for every CDR3 protein. The repertoire holds under 50,000 distinct CDR3 sequences, with roughly 12% as singletons. The sequencing here drew on whole blood, taken in connection with sensitization to the hapten diphenylcyclopropenone (DPC). These receptors all stem from a woman between 40 and 50 years old with alopecia areata. Some clones in this sample may be carry-over from other donors' samples.

This sequence joins TRBV29-1 and TRBJ2-7; possibly TRBD1 or TRBD2 for D (7 bases each). V was cut by 5 bases and J by 2 bases, with 13 bases left in between. The CDR3 consists of 13 residues. Germline-derived CDR1 and CDR2 are SQVTM and ANQGSEA. DNA of the CDR3: TGCAGCGTTTTTCAGGGGGGGACCTACGAGCAGTACTTC. Amino acid sequence: CSVFQGGTYEQYF.

This clonotype appeared a few times. This rearrangement joins TRBV14 to TRBJ2-2; D gene ambiguous. Trimming removed 1 base at V and 0 bases at J, with 3 bases between. This CDR3 has 14 amino acids. Germline V gene data show CDR1 as SGHDN and CDR2 as FVKESK. CDR3 sequence (DNA): TGTGCCAGCAGCCAAGGGCCGAACACCGGGGAGCTGTTTTTT. This codes for CASSQGPNTGELFF.

In this sample, this clonotype turned up a few times. V is TRBV5-1 and J is TRBJ1-1; D might be TRBD1 (5 bases). The V and J ends lost 0 bases and 5 bases respectively, with 11 bases between them. CDR3 length: 14 residues. CDR1 is SGHRS, CDR2 YFSETQ, per germline. CDR3 region: CASSLETPGTEAFF. The DNA for the CDR3 is TGCGCCAGCAGCTTGGAAACTCCAGGGACTGAAGCTTTCTTT.

V usage is TRBV6-1 and J usage is TRBJ2-5, with 7 nucleotides matching TRBD1. CDR3 size: 16 residues. The ends lost 5 bases at V and 5 bases at J; junction bases unmatched: 14. Looked up from germline, CDR1 is MNHNS and CDR2 is SASEGT. The CDR3 DNA sequence: TGTGCCAGCAGTTACTCAAGGGGGCCCCCCAGCGAGACCCAGTACTTC. This codes for CASSYSRGPPSETQYF.

This clonotype was observed a few times. The chain joins TRBV24-1 to TRBJ1-1, with no clear D. Trimming removed 4 bases at V and 0 bases at J, with 5 bases between. Germline V gene lookup returns CDR1 KGHDR and CDR2 SFDVKD. This CDR3 spans 13 amino acids. The CDR3 sequence is CATSENVNTEAFF. The CDR3, as DNA: TGTGCCACCAGTGAAAATGTGAACACTGAAGCTTTCTTT.

This clonotype was counted at least ten times. The chain couples TRBV28 to TRBJ1-1; the D gene is possibly TRBD1 (6 bases). With 5 bases removed from V and 1 base from J, the gap between germline ends came to 11 bases. This CDR3 spans 14 amino acids. Germline V gene data show CDR1 as MDHEN and CDR2 as SYDVKM. The CDR3 is CASSTGHTNTEAFF. In nucleotides, the CDR3 is TGTGCCAGCAGTACGGGACACACGAACACTGAAGCTTTCTTT.

The chain couples TRBV29-1 to TRBJ1-4; D uncertain. Germline CDR1 is SQVTM and CDR2 is ANQGSEA. This CDR3 spans 13 amino acids. Trimming removed 6 bases at V and 0 bases at J, with 8 bases between. CDR3 sequence: CSVSGATNEKLFF. In DNA form, the CDR3 reads TGCAGCGTCTCAGGTGCAACTAATGAAAAACTGTTTTTT. Variable domain in full (rest from reference TRBV29-1 and TRBJ1-4): SAVISQKPSRDICQRGTSLTIQCQVDSQVTMMFWYRQQPGQSLTLIATANQGSEATYESGFVIDKFPISRPNLTFSTLTVSNMSPEDSSIYLCSVSGATNEKLFFGSGTQLSVL.

This clonotype was detected many times. The rearrangement uses TRBV30 and TRBJ2-5; no firm D call. The germline V and J ends were trimmed by 5 bases and 5 bases, with 15 bases remaining between them. There are 13 residues in the CDR3. Germline V gene lookup returns CDR1 GTSNPN and CDR2 SVGIG (reference sequence). The CDR3: CAWGIRLRETQYF. CDR3 DNA: TGTGCCTGGGGTATTCGGCTCCGGGAGACCCAGTACTTC.

This clonotype was seen ten or more times. The gene calls are TRBV5-6 and TRBJ2-5; D is perhaps TRBD2 (5 bases). V shed 4 bases and J shed 0 bases, with 13 bases lying between them. The germline gives CDR1 SGHDT, CDR2 YYEEEE. The CDR3 length is 15 residues. This CDR3 reads CASSRREFHQETQYF. The CDR3 region has the DNA TGTGCCAGCAGCCGCCGGGAATTTCACCAAGAGACCCAGTACTTC.

This clonotype has a count of ten or more. The chain recombines TRBV25-1 with TRBJ2-2, with D possibly TRBD1 on 6 matching bases. CDR1 and CDR2 (germline): MGHDK, SYGVNS. This CDR3 spans 15 amino acids. The germline V and J ends were trimmed by 6 bases and 4 bases, with 15 bases remaining between them. The CDR3 region is CASSSQGPGTGELFF. For the CDR3, the DNA is TGTGCCAGCAGCTCTCAGGGGCCGGGCACCGGGGAGCTGTTTTTT.

This clonotype was picked up a small number of times. The chain uses TRBV7-8 and TRBJ2-3; D uncertain. Trimming took 4 bases from V and 6 from J, leaving 8 bases between them. Germline V gene data show CDR1 as SGHVS and CDR2 as FQNEAQ. The CDR3 consists of 12 residues. The CDR3 DNA reads as TGTGCCAGCAGCTCCCTTAGGGATACGCAGTATTTT. Translating it yields CASSSLRDTQYF.

The V call is TRBV29-1, the J call TRBJ1-6; D remains unclear. Trimming removed 4 bases at V and 7 bases at J, with 11 bases between. Germline-derived CDR1 and CDR2 are SQVTM and ANQGSEA. CDR3 length equals 13 residues. In nucleotides, the CDR3 is TGCAGCGTTGGCGTGACAAGCAATTCACCCCTCCACTTT. Protein product: CSVGVTSNSPLHF.

There are many counts of this clonotype. This chain uses TRBV10-3 with TRBJ1-1, with D perhaps matching TRBD1 (5 bases). V was shortened by 6 bases and J by 0 bases, with 11 bases between the two germline ends. The CDR3 sequence is 14 residues long. Germline lookup yields CDR1 ENHRY and CDR2 SYGVKD. The CDR3 loop is CAISGDGLNTEAFF. In DNA, the CDR3 is TGTGCCATCAGCGGGGACGGCTTGAACACTGAAGCTTTCTTT.

J is TRBJ1-2 and V is TRBV3-1; D possibly corresponds to TRBD1 (6 bases). CDR1 LGHDT and CDR2 YNNKEL come from the germline V gene (reference sequence). Trimming removed 1 base from V and 4 bases from J, with 13 bases in between. The CDR3 runs 15 residues. The CDR3 nucleotides read TGTGCCAGCAGCCAAGCGCCGGGCAGGGGCTATGGCTACACCTTC. As protein: CASSQAPGRGYGYTF. Using reference TRBV3-1 and TRBJ1-2 for the parts outside the CDR3, the full variable domain is DTAVSQTPKYLVTQMGNDKSIKCEQNLGHDTMYWYKQDSKKFLKIMFSYNNKELIINETVPNRFSPKSPDKAHLNLHINSLELGDSAVYFCASSQAPGRGYGYTFGSGTRLTVV.

The chain employs TRBV6-1 and TRBJ1-1, with unresolved D. Per germline, CDR1 MNHNS and CDR2 SASEGT. Trimming took 8 bases from V and 1 from J, leaving 11 bases between them. This CDR3 is 13 amino acids long. CDR3 sequence: CASGRYTNTEAFF. CDR3 coding DNA: TGTGCCAGCGGGCGATACACGAACACTGAAGCTTTCTTT.

This clonotype appeared a few times. The chain uses TRBV29-1 and TRBJ1-2; D perhaps matches TRBD1 (5 bases). Trimming took off 6 bases at V and 3 bases at J, with 14 bases between the two ends. Per the germline V gene, CDR1 is SQVTM and CDR2 is ANQGSEA. This CDR3 is 13 amino acids long. CDR3 in DNA: TGCAGCGTCAATACCGGGACGTACTATGGCTACACCTTC. This encodes CSVNTGTYYGYTF.

CDR3 coding DNA: TGTGCCAGCAGCCAAGATGAAGGCCTCCCCACAGATACGCAGTATTTT. This sequence encodes CASSQDEGLPTDTQYF. J is TRBJ2-3 and V is TRBV3-1; no clear D. This CDR3 is built from 16 residues. The germline gives CDR1 LGHDT, CDR2 YNNKEL (reference sequence). Trimming removed 0 bases from V and 2 bases from J, with 12 bases in between.

This clonotype was picked up a small number of times. The V call is TRBV6-5, the J call TRBJ2-5; D gene uncertain. The V and J ends lost 5 bases and 5 bases respectively, with 9 bases between them. The germline gives CDR1 MNHEY, CDR2 SVGAGI. The CDR3 is 12 residues long. The CDR3 reads CASSRSSETQYF. The CDR3 bases are TGTGCCAGCAGTCGTAGTAGCGAGACCCAGTACTTC.

This clonotype was seen many times. The V and J genes are TRBV2 and TRBJ2-1; D remains unclear. The ends were cut back, 7 bases at V and 6 bases at J, with 13 bases in the middle. The V gene's germline CDR1 is SNHLY and CDR2 FYNNEI. This CDR3 is built from 13 residues. CDR3 residues: CASTTGQVNEQFF. Written as DNA, the CDR3 is TGTGCCAGCACCACCGGCCAGGTCAATGAGCAGTTCTTC.

This clonotype turned up a few times. V is TRBV28 and J is TRBJ2-4, with unresolved D. The CDR3 is 13 amino acids. Germline V gene lookup returns CDR1 MDHEN and CDR2 SYDVKM. Trimming left V 5 bases short and J 5 bases short, with 10 bases between. For the CDR3, the DNA is TGTGCCAGCAGTCATTATTTGGAAAACATTCAGTACTTC. This sequence encodes CASSHYLENIQYF. Filled out from reference TRBV28 and TRBJ2-4, the complete variable domain reads DVKVTQSSRYLVKRTGEKVFLECVQDMDHENMFWYRQDPGLGLRLIYFSYDVKMKEKGDIPEGYSVSREKKERFSLILESASTNQTSMYLCASSHYLENIQYFGAGTRLSVL.

This clonotype was detected a few times. The chain is built from TRBV29-1 and TRBJ1-2; no clear D gene. V dropped 5 bases and J dropped 5 bases, with 15 bases sitting between them. The CDR3 has 13 residues. The germline CDR1 and CDR2 sequences are SQVTM and ANQGSEA. This CDR3 reads CSVNPNGGYGYTF. Written as DNA, the CDR3 is TGCAGCGTTAACCCCAATGGTGGATATGGCTACACCTTC.

V usage is TRBV4-3 and J usage is TRBJ1-2; D remains unclear. There are 13 residues in the CDR3. The ends were cut back, 0 bases at V and 5 bases at J, with 7 bases in the middle. In germline, CDR1 is LGHNA, CDR2 YSLEER. The CDR3 loop is CASSQERRYGYTF. The DNA for the CDR3 is TGCGCCAGCAGCCAAGAAAGACGGTATGGCTACACCTTC.

This clonotype was counted a few times. V gene TRBV5-1 combines with J gene TRBJ1-1; D gene unclear. V dropped 0 bases and J dropped 1 base, with 10 bases sitting between them. The V gene's germline CDR1 is SGHRS and CDR2 YFSETQ. This CDR3 has 15 residues. The CDR3: CASSLGAGKNTEAFF. CDR3 DNA sequence: TGCGCCAGCAGCTTGGGGGCTGGAAAGAACACTGAAGCTTTCTTT.

The CDR3 region is CAIRQIPDEQYF. The CDR3 DNA follows: TGTGCCATCAGGCAGATCCCTGACGAGCAGTACTTC. V is TRBV10-3 and J is TRBJ2-7; D gene unclear. This CDR3 has 12 amino acids. Germline lookup yields CDR1 ENHRY and CDR2 SYGVKD. Trimming stripped 6 bases from V and 5 bases from J, with 11 bases between.

The gene calls are TRBV5-1 and TRBJ2-7; D gene uncertain. Trimming shortened V by 3 bases and J by 1 base, and 14 bases separated the two germline ends. The CDR3 runs 15 residues. From germline, CDR1 is SGHRS and CDR2 YFSETQ. CDR3 residues: CASSSTWGISYEQYF. DNA of the CDR3: TGCGCCAGCAGCTCGACATGGGGAATATCCTACGAGCAGTACTTC. Full variable domain (rest looked up from reference TRBV5-1 and TRBJ2-7): KAGVTQTPRYLIKTRGQQVTLSCSPISGHRSVSWYQQTPGQGLQFLFEYFSETQRNKGNFPGRFSGRQFSNSRSEMNVSTLELGDSALYLCASSSTWGISYEQYFGPGTRLTVT.

The sample holds many counts of this clonotype. This chain links TRBV18 with TRBJ2-4; D uncertain. The germline gives CDR1 KGHSH, CDR2 LQKENI. This CDR3 is 15 amino acids long. V lost 3 bases and J 6 bases, leaving 15 bases between the germline ends. Written as DNA, the CDR3 is TGTGCCAGCTCACCCAACGGTGTATCAGGAAACATTCAGTACTTC. The encoded protein is CASSPNGVSGNIQYF.

This clonotype has only a few counts. CDR3 DNA: TGTGCCAGCAGCTTGGCTTCCTCCTACAATGAGCAGTTCTTC. It yields the protein CASSLASSYNEQFF. The chain joins TRBV5-6 to TRBJ2-1; D is uncertain. With 0 bases removed from V and 0 bases from J, the gap between germline ends came to 4 bases. The CDR3 has 14 residues. Germline V gives CDR1 SGHDT, CDR2 YYEEEE.

This clonotype was picked up a small number of times. The chain recombines TRBV7-3 with TRBJ2-1, with 13 bases fitting TRBD2. In germline, CDR1 is SGHTA, CDR2 FQGTGA. The CDR3 consists of 13 residues. The V and J ends lost 5 bases and 14 bases, in that order; junction bases with no gene match: 6. CDR3 loop: CASSAGTSGTEFF. The CDR3 bases are TGTGCCAGCAGCGCCGGGACTAGCGGGACGGAGTTCTTC.

A few counts support this clonotype. This rearrangement joins TRBV9 to TRBJ2-5; D may be TRBD1 (6 bases). The CDR3 consists of 13 residues. Trimming pared 4 bases from V and 3 bases from J, leaving 10 bases between. CDR1 and CDR2 (germline): SGDLS, YYNGEE. CDR3 protein: CASSFGTKETQYF. CDR3 nucleotides: TGTGCCAGCAGCTTCGGGACAAAAGAGACCCAGTACTTC.

The chain couples TRBV7-2 to TRBJ1-4; D is possibly TRBD1 (6 bases). CDR1 and CDR2 (germline): SGHTA, FQGNSA. CDR3 size: 14 residues. Trimming took off 6 bases at V and 7 bases at J, with 15 bases between the two ends. The CDR3 bases are TGTGCCAGCAGTCGGACAGTGTTTAGTGAAAAACTGTTTTTT. Its protein product is CASSRTVFSEKLFF.

This clonotype was observed many times. J is TRBJ2-7 and V is TRBV12-3 or TRBV12-4; D may be TRBD1 or TRBD2 (6 bases each). This CDR3 region has 14 residues. Between the trimmed V and J ends, which lost 3 bases and 5 bases, there was a span of 14 bases. The CDR3 DNA sequence: TGTGCCAGCAGTTTGGTTGGGGGCGGGGACGAGCAGTACTTC. Its translation: CASSLVGGGDEQYF.

This clonotype was detected ten times or more. CDR3 region: CASSLGTGSGQPQHF. The CDR3 DNA reads TGCGCCAGCAGCTTGGGGACAGGGAGTGGACAGCCCCAGCATTTT. This chain links TRBV5-1 with TRBJ1-5; 8 nucleotides line up with TRBD1. After removal of 0 bases from V and 7 bases from J, the junction contained 6 bases not matched to a gene. The length of the CDR3 is 15 residues. Germline lookup yields CDR1 SGHRS and CDR2 YFSETQ.